A selection of T cell receptor beta chains follows, all from one sample in a study of OX40 agonist ivuxolimab in advanced cancers. TCRdb keeps only in-frame clones here, not all; method: immunoSEQ multiplex PCR. This repertoire shows over 60,000 clones, 87% found once; its top ten account for just over 2%. Specimen: CD4+ or CD8+ T cells sorted from blood, collected in a trial of the OX40 agonist ivuxolimab. These receptors originate from an adult with an advanced solid tumor such as melanoma, head and neck, liver or kidney cancer. Both conserved end residues are part of each CDR3. Each record gives: clone size, V gene, J gene, D gene, CDR3 DNA, CDR3 protein. The D gene is left open where the match is weak. The size entry is marked missing in some rows and otherwise reads once, few, many or a size class.

clone_size: NA; v_call: TRBV7-9; j_call: TRBJ2-1; d_call: NA; cdr3_nt: TGTGCCAGCAGCTTCTATGAGCAGTTCTTC; cdr3_aa: CASSFYEQFF
clone_size: NA; v_call: TRBV27; j_call: TRBJ1-1; d_call: NA; cdr3_nt: TGTGCCAGCGCCGGCGCAGGGCTGAACACTGAAGCTTTCTTT; cdr3_aa: CASAGAGLNTEAFF
clone_size: NA; v_call: TRBV28; j_call: TRBJ1-1; d_call: NA; cdr3_nt: TGTGCCAGCAGTCAACAGGTTTGGGGCTACACTGAAGCTTTCTTT; cdr3_aa: CASSQQVWGYTEAFF
clone_size: few; v_call: TRBV19; j_call: TRBJ2-3; d_call: TRBD2; cdr3_nt: TGTGCCAGTAGTAGAAGCGGGGGGCCCACAGATACGCAGTATTTT; cdr3_aa: CASSRSGGPTDTQYF
clone_size: NA; v_call: TRBV18; j_call: TRBJ2-5; d_call: NA; cdr3_nt: TGTGCCAGCTCACTCAACGAAAAAGAGACCCAGTACTTC; cdr3_aa: CASSLNEKETQYF
clone_size: NA; v_call: TRBV28; j_call: TRBJ1-6; d_call: TRBD1; cdr3_nt: TGTGCCAGCAGCCCGGGACAGGGCGCACCTCTCTATAATTCACCCCTCCACTTT; cdr3_aa: CASSPGQGAPLYNSPLHF
clone_size: NA; v_call: TRBV19; j_call: TRBJ1-1; d_call: TRBD1; cdr3_nt: TGTGCCAGTAGCCTACAGGGGGCGAACACTGAAGCTTTCTTT; cdr3_aa: CASSLQGANTEAFF
clone_size: NA; v_call: TRBV21-1; j_call: TRBJ2-1; d_call: NA; cdr3_nt: TGTGCCAGCAGCAAATTGTGGGACAGGGGATCTTGGTACAATGAGCAGTTCTTC; cdr3_aa: CASSKLWDRGSWYNEQFF
clone_size: NA; v_call: TRBV5-6; j_call: TRBJ1-2; d_call: TRBD1; cdr3_nt: TGTGCCAGCAGCTTAGTACAGGGGCCAAGGTATGGCTACACCTTC; cdr3_aa: CASSLVQGPRYGYTF
clone_size: NA; v_call: TRBV6-6; j_call: TRBJ2-5; d_call: NA; cdr3_nt: TGTGCCAGCAGCGGGCGGGGGCAAGTGTCCCAAGAGACCCAGTACTTC; cdr3_aa: CASSGRGQVSQETQYF
clone_size: NA; v_call: TRBV18; j_call: TRBJ2-3; d_call: NA; cdr3_nt: TGTGCCAGCTCTTCAGGGGAGGCAGATACGCAGTATTTT; cdr3_aa: CASSSGEADTQYF
clone_size: once; v_call: TRBV5-4; j_call: TRBJ1-4; d_call: NA; cdr3_nt: TGTGCCAGCAGTGGAAGGAATACTAATGAAAAACTGTTTTTT; cdr3_aa: CASSGRNTNEKLFF
clone_size: NA; v_call: TRBV6-4; j_call: TRBJ2-3; d_call: NA; cdr3_nt: TGTGCCAGCAGCCCTCGGGCGGCAGATACGCAGTATTTT; cdr3_aa: CASSPRAADTQYF
clone_size: NA; v_call: TRBV11-2; j_call: TRBJ2-7; d_call: TRBD2; cdr3_nt: TGTGCCAGCAGCCTATCTGCGGGGGCCTACGAGCAGTACTTC; cdr3_aa: CASSLSAGAYEQYF
clone_size: NA; v_call: TRBV7-9; j_call: TRBJ2-5; d_call: NA; cdr3_nt: TGTGCCAGCAGCCTGACTGGGGAGTTGGAGACCCAGTACTTC; cdr3_aa: CASSLTGELETQYF
clone_size: NA; v_call: TRBV28; j_call: TRBJ1-1; d_call: NA; cdr3_nt: TGTGCCACTTTCGAAGGCAGGAGAAACACTGAAGCTTTCTTT; cdr3_aa: CATFEGRRNTEAFF
clone_size: NA; v_call: TRBV10-3; j_call: TRBJ1-3; d_call: TRBD1; cdr3_nt: TGTGCCATCAGTGATAGGACAGGAGAGCAACGTACTACTGGAAACACCATATATTTT; cdr3_aa: CAISDRTGEQRTTGNTIYF
clone_size: NA; v_call: TRBV11-2; j_call: TRBJ1-2; d_call: NA; cdr3_nt: TGTGCCAGCAGCCCAGATAACTATGGCTACACCTTC; cdr3_aa: CASSPDNYGYTF
clone_size: NA; v_call: TRBV5-3; j_call: TRBJ1-4; d_call: TRBD1; cdr3_nt: TGTGCCAGCAGCACACAGGGGGCGGTATGGGAAAAACTGTTTTTT; cdr3_aa: CASSTQGAVWEKLFF
clone_size: NA; v_call: TRBV5-1; j_call: TRBJ1-3; d_call: NA; cdr3_nt: TGCGCCAGCAGCCCGACGTCCAACACTGGAAACACCATATATTTT; cdr3_aa: CASSPTSNTGNTIYF
clone_size: NA; v_call: TRBV27; j_call: TRBJ2-3; d_call: TRBD2; cdr3_nt: TGTGCCAGCAGTTTACGGTCTAGCGGAAAATCTAGCACAGATACGCAGTATTTT; cdr3_aa: CASSLRSSGKSSTDTQYF
clone_size: NA; v_call: TRBV27; j_call: TRBJ1-4; d_call: NA; cdr3_nt: TGTGCCAGCAGTCCATCCGGGGCCCCTAATGAAAAACTGTTTTTT; cdr3_aa: CASSPSGAPNEKLFF
clone_size: NA; v_call: TRBV10-3; j_call: TRBJ2-2; d_call: TRBD2; cdr3_nt: TGTGCCATCAGTGATCTCCGGGGGGAGGCGAACACCGGGGAGCTGTTTTTT; cdr3_aa: CAISDLRGEANTGELFF
clone_size: NA; v_call: TRBV5-1; j_call: TRBJ2-3; d_call: TRBD2; cdr3_nt: TGCGCCAGCAGCTCAGCGGGAGGCCACACAGATACGCAGTATTTT; cdr3_aa: CASSSAGGHTDTQYF
clone_size: NA; v_call: TRBV15; j_call: TRBJ2-3; d_call: TRBD2; cdr3_nt: TGTGCCACCGAAAGGACTAGGCCCCAACGTGTATCTCCCACAGATACGCAGTATTTT; cdr3_aa: CATERTRPQRVSPTDTQYF
clone_size: NA; v_call: TRBV5-1; j_call: TRBJ1-2; d_call: TRBD1; cdr3_nt: TGCGCCAGCAGCTGGAGCGATCCGGGACAGGGGGGTGGCTACACCTTC; cdr3_aa: CASSWSDPGQGGGYTF
clone_size: NA; v_call: TRBV7-2; j_call: TRBJ1-2; d_call: TRBD1; cdr3_nt: TGTGCCAGCAGCCTACAGGGGGATCACTATGGCTACACCTTC; cdr3_aa: CASSLQGDHYGYTF
clone_size: NA; v_call: TRBV4-3; j_call: TRBJ2-1; d_call: TRBD2; cdr3_nt: TGCGCCAGCAGCCAAGATAGCGGGACATACAATGAGCAGTTCTTC; cdr3_aa: CASSQDSGTYNEQFF
clone_size: NA; v_call: TRBV7-2; j_call: TRBJ2-5; d_call: TRBD1; cdr3_nt: TGTGCCAGCAGTTTAGACAGGGGAGAGACCCAGTACTTC; cdr3_aa: CASSLDRGETQYF
clone_size: NA; v_call: TRBV27; j_call: TRBJ1-4; d_call: NA; cdr3_nt: TGTGCCAGCCGTGGTATTGCCGAAAAACTGTTTTTT; cdr3_aa: CASRGIAEKLFF
clone_size: NA; v_call: TRBV15; j_call: TRBJ1-4; d_call: NA; cdr3_nt: TGTGCCACCAGCAGAGCTACCTCCCAACGCAGCGAAAAACTGTTTTTT; cdr3_aa: CATSRATSQRSEKLFF
clone_size: NA; v_call: TRBV6-4; j_call: TRBJ2-3; d_call: TRBD2; cdr3_nt: TGTGCCAGCGCCGGCCGGGGGGGCGATACGCAGTATTTT; cdr3_aa: CASAGRGGDTQYF
clone_size: NA; v_call: TRBV5-4; j_call: TRBJ2-3; d_call: TRBD2; cdr3_nt: TGTGCCAGCAGCTTCCGAGTGACTAGCGGGAGCGATACGCAGTATTTT; cdr3_aa: CASSFRVTSGSDTQYF
clone_size: NA; v_call: TRBV6-1; j_call: TRBJ2-5; d_call: TRBD2; cdr3_nt: TGTGCCAGCAGTGAACCGGGGGGGTGGGAGACCCAGTACTTC; cdr3_aa: CASSEPGGWETQYF
clone_size: NA; v_call: TRBV16; j_call: TRBJ2-5; d_call: TRBD2; cdr3_nt: TGTGCCAGCAGCTCCCGACTAGCGGGGAGACAAGAGACCCAGTACTTC; cdr3_aa: CASSSRLAGRQETQYF
clone_size: NA; v_call: TRBV6-5; j_call: TRBJ2-3; d_call: NA; cdr3_nt: TGTGCCAGCAGTTACTCCCCGGGGGGCCCGACAGATACGCAGTATTTT; cdr3_aa: CASSYSPGGPTDTQYF
clone_size: NA; v_call: TRBV6-1; j_call: TRBJ2-2; d_call: NA; cdr3_nt: TGTGCCAGCAGTGACAGGGGAGTGGGCACCGGGGAGCTGTTTTTT; cdr3_aa: CASSDRGVGTGELFF
clone_size: NA; v_call: TRBV9; j_call: TRBJ2-2; d_call: TRBD1; cdr3_nt: TGTGCCAGCAGCGCGGGACAGGGGACCTTTTGGGCCACCGGGGAGCTGTTTTTT; cdr3_aa: CASSAGQGTFWATGELFF
clone_size: once; v_call: TRBV6-5; j_call: TRBJ2-1; d_call: NA; cdr3_nt: TGTGCCGGCACCCCGTTCACAAACTCCTACAATGAGCAGTTCTTC; cdr3_aa: CAGTPFTNSYNEQFF
clone_size: NA; v_call: TRBV6-5; j_call: TRBJ1-2; d_call: TRBD1; cdr3_nt: TGTGCCAGCAGTCCACAGGGGTATCACTATGGCTACACCTTC; cdr3_aa: CASSPQGYHYGYTF
clone_size: NA; v_call: TRBV7-9; j_call: TRBJ2-2; d_call: NA; cdr3_nt: TGTGCCAGCAGCTTCCTGGGGGGAAACGCCGGGGAGCTGTTTTTT; cdr3_aa: CASSFLGGNAGELFF
clone_size: NA; v_call: TRBV7-9; j_call: TRBJ2-2; d_call: NA; cdr3_nt: TGTGCCAGCAGCTTAAGAGAGATAGGGGAGCTGTTTTTT; cdr3_aa: CASSLREIGELFF
clone_size: NA; v_call: TRBV15; j_call: TRBJ1-2; d_call: NA; cdr3_nt: TGTGCCACCAGCCATAATGGAGGGTCTAACTATGGCTACACCTTC; cdr3_aa: CATSHNGGSNYGYTF
clone_size: NA; v_call: TRBV27; j_call: TRBJ1-2; d_call: NA; cdr3_nt: TGTGCCAGCAGTTTACAGGGTAACTATGGCTACACCTTC; cdr3_aa: CASSLQGNYGYTF
clone_size: NA; v_call: TRBV7-2; j_call: TRBJ2-3; d_call: TRBD2; cdr3_nt: TGTGCCAGCAGCTTAGTAGGCGCGGGAGGGCCAGATACGCAGTATTTT; cdr3_aa: CASSLVGAGGPDTQYF
clone_size: few; v_call: TRBV2; j_call: TRBJ1-5; d_call: TRBD1; cdr3_nt: TGTGCCAGCAGTAGTGGACAGGGAGGCAATCAGCCCCAGCATTTT; cdr3_aa: CASSSGQGGNQPQHF
clone_size: NA; v_call: TRBV11-3; j_call: TRBJ2-6; d_call: NA; cdr3_nt: TGTGCCAGCAGCTTAGGGGCCTCTGGGGCCAACGTCCTGACTTTC; cdr3_aa: CASSLGASGANVLTF
clone_size: NA; v_call: TRBV6-1; j_call: TRBJ2-3; d_call: TRBD2; cdr3_nt: TGTGCCAGCATTAGCGGGAGAGAAGCAGATACGCAGTATTTT; cdr3_aa: CASISGREADTQYF
clone_size: NA; v_call: TRBV6-6; j_call: TRBJ1-1; d_call: NA; cdr3_nt: TGTGCCAGCAGTTACCGAGCGCAGGGAGGCGCTTTCTTT; cdr3_aa: CASSYRAQGGAFF
clone_size: NA; v_call: TRBV28; j_call: TRBJ1-4; d_call: TRBD1; cdr3_nt: TGTGCCACTCACAGGGGGCGGGTAGTGTTTTTT; cdr3_aa: CATHRGRVVFF
clone_size: NA; v_call: TRBV6-6; j_call: TRBJ2-1; d_call: TRBD2; cdr3_nt: TGTGCCAGCAAGGGAAGCGGGGGGCTCAATGAGCAGTTCTTC; cdr3_aa: CASKGSGGLNEQFF
clone_size: NA; v_call: TRBV5-1; j_call: TRBJ2-1; d_call: NA; cdr3_nt: TGCGCCAGCAGCTTGAACCCAGGGTACAATGAGCAGTTCTTC; cdr3_aa: CASSLNPGYNEQFF
clone_size: NA; v_call: TRBV30; j_call: TRBJ2-7; d_call: NA; cdr3_nt: TGTGCCTACACAGAAAACTACGAGCAGTACTTC; cdr3_aa: CAYTENYEQYF
clone_size: NA; v_call: TRBV27; j_call: TRBJ1-1; d_call: NA; cdr3_nt: TGTGCCAGCAGTCAACGAACACTACGGGGGAACACTGAAGCTTTCTTT; cdr3_aa: CASSQRTLRGNTEAFF
clone_size: NA; v_call: TRBV7-6; j_call: TRBJ1-1; d_call: NA; cdr3_nt: TGTGCCAGCAGCGCGGACAGAGGGTGGACTGAAGCTTTCTTT; cdr3_aa: CASSADRGWTEAFF
clone_size: many; v_call: TRBV18; j_call: TRBJ2-7; d_call: TRBD1; cdr3_nt: TGTGCCAGCTCAAGCGGACAGGGATTAACCTACGAGCAGTACTTC; cdr3_aa: CASSSGQGLTYEQYF
clone_size: NA; v_call: TRBV29-1; j_call: TRBJ1-2; d_call: NA; cdr3_nt: TGCAGCGTGAGGGTGGCGGGGTATGGCTACACCTTC; cdr3_aa: CSVRVAGYGYTF
clone_size: NA; v_call: TRBV9; j_call: TRBJ1-3; d_call: TRBD1; cdr3_nt: TGTGCCAGCAGCGTAGGACAGGGGGCCTCTGGAAACACCATATATTTT; cdr3_aa: CASSVGQGASGNTIYF
clone_size: once; v_call: TRBV27; j_call: TRBJ2-2; d_call: TRBD2; cdr3_nt: TGTGCCAGCAGTCATACAGTCTCCGGACTAGCGGGGGCAGATAACACCGGGGAGCTGTTTTTT; cdr3_aa: CASSHTVSGLAGADNTGELFF
clone_size: NA; v_call: TRBV6-1; j_call: TRBJ1-1; d_call: NA; cdr3_nt: TGTGCCAGCAGTGAATTGGGGGGGGCAGGACCGAACACTGAAGCTTTCTTT; cdr3_aa: CASSELGGAGPNTEAFF